These 20 T cell receptor beta chains share one sample of origin, sequenced in a study of response to subunit inactivated influenza vaccine. TCRdb used MiXCR to reprocess the RT-PCR reads, holding one entry per CDR3 protein. The sample holds about 780,000 distinct CDR3 sequences, around 18% seen once. The sample in question was PBMCs from blood, obtained approximately 5 days after vaccination. These receptors all come from a man aged 45 to 65 who received an inactivated influenza vaccine.

V and J are TRBV28 and TRBJ1-1; D is possibly TRBD1 (5 bases). The germline V and J ends were trimmed by 2 bases and 8 bases, with 15 bases remaining between them. Germline CDR1 and CDR2: MDHEN and SYDVKM. This CDR3 is 14 amino acids long. CDR3 DNA sequence: TGTGCCAGCAGTTTAGGTGTGATGGGGCGCGAAGCTTTCTTT. Translating gives CASSLGVMGREAFF.

The chain has TRBV7-2 and TRBJ2-3; possible D gene TRBD1, 6 bases. The CDR3 has 14 amino acids. The germline V gene encodes CDR1 SGHTA and CDR2 FQGNSA. V lost 3 bases and J lost 5, with 12 bases in between. The CDR3 DNA reads as TGTGCCAGCAGCTTGCTGGGGGCTCGAGATACGCAGTATTTT. Amino acids: CASSLLGARDTQYF.

This clonotype was counted many times. V is TRBV20-1 and J is TRBJ2-2; no firm D call. There are 13 residues in the CDR3. Between the trimmed V and J ends, which lost 6 bases and 1 base, there was a span of 9 bases. Germline V CDR1 and CDR2: DFQATT, SNEGSKA (reference sequence). Here the CDR3 DNA reads TGCAGTGCCATGAGCGTGAACACCGGGGAGCTGTTTTTT. Translated: CSAMSVNTGELFF.

This CDR3 reads CASSYQFEQYF. The CDR3 bases are TGTGCCAGCAGTTACCAGTTCGAGCAGTACTTC. The chain is built from TRBV12-3 or TRBV12-4 and TRBJ2-7, with D unclear. This CDR3 contains 11 residues. V lost 4 bases to trimming and J lost 6 bases, with 7 bases between them.

The rearrangement uses TRBV6-1 and TRBJ2-6, with 7 bases lining up with TRBD1. Per germline, CDR1 MNHNS and CDR2 SASEGT. This CDR3 spans 18 amino acids. The V segment lost 6 bases and the J segment 0 bases; nucleotides outside the gene matches: 11. The CDR3 spells CASSEKGQFYSGANVLTF. The CDR3 region has the DNA TGTGCCAGCAGCGAGAAGGGACAGTTTTACTCTGGGGCCAACGTCCTGACTTTC.

The genes are TRBV7-2 and TRBJ2-1; possibly TRBD1 for D (5 bases). The CDR3 is 14 residues long. Germline lookup yields CDR1 SGHTA and CDR2 FQGNSA. Trimming took 7 bases from V and 2 from J, leaving 12 bases between them. This CDR3 is CASTPDITYNEQFF. The CDR3 nucleotides read TGTGCCAGCACCCCGGACATTACCTACAATGAGCAGTTCTTC.

This chain uses TRBV29-1 with TRBJ2-3, with unresolved D. The V gene's germline CDR1 is SQVTM and CDR2 ANQGSEA. Trimming cost V 4 bases and J 0 bases, with 8 bases left between them. This CDR3 spans 13 amino acids. As DNA, the CDR3 is TGCAGCGTTGGCAGGCCGAGCACAGATACGCAGTATTTT. Translated, it gives CSVGRPSTDTQYF.

This clonotype was recorded once. The gene calls are TRBV7-8 and TRBJ2-6; 7 bases fit TRBD1. The germline V gene has CDR1 SGHVS and CDR2 FQNEAQ. This CDR3 has 17 amino acids. The ends lost 1 base at V and 2 bases at J; junction bases unmatched: 5. CDR3 protein: CASSLGQGVAGANVLTF. CDR3 DNA: TGTGCCAGCAGCTTAGGGCAGGGGGTAGCTGGGGCCAACGTCCTGACTTTC.

The chain uses TRBV4-1 and TRBJ2-5; TRBD2 matches at 7 bases. V gave up 0 bases and J gave up 5 bases; unmatched junction bases: 9. Germline-derived CDR1 and CDR2 are MGHRA and YSYEKL. The CDR3 runs 16 residues. This CDR3 is CASSQDGRGDVETQYF. The CDR3 DNA reads as TGCGCCAGCAGCCAAGATGGCCGGGGGGACGTGGAGACCCAGTACTTC.

This clonotype was recorded a few times. V gene TRBV20-1 combines with J gene TRBJ2-5; 7 bases fit TRBD1. This CDR3 is 14 amino acids long. Germline assignment: CDR1 DFQATT and CDR2 SNEGSKA (reference sequence). The V and J ends lost 6 bases and 2 bases, in that order; junction bases with no gene match: 9. The CDR3 sequence: CSAETGKWQETQYF. The CDR3 nucleotides read TGCAGTGCCGAGACAGGGAAATGGCAAGAGACCCAGTACTTC.

This clonotype was seen repeatedly, ten times or more. The CDR3 sequence is CASSFTSGGRYEQYF. The CDR3 bases are TGTGCCAGCAGCTTCACTAGCGGGGGGCGGTACGAGCAGTACTTC. This rearrangement joins TRBV7-2 to TRBJ2-7, with TRBD2 matching 12 bases. This CDR3 spans 15 amino acids. Germline V gene data show CDR1 as SGHTA and CDR2 as FQGNSA. The ends lost 3 bases at V and 4 bases at J; junction bases unmatched: 4.

This clonotype was seen only a few times. V usage is TRBV24-1 and J usage is TRBJ2-5; no definite D call. Germline V lookup: CDR1 KGHDR, CDR2 SFDVKD. CDR3 length: 16 amino acids. V lost 0 bases and J 1 base, leaving 11 bases between the germline ends. CDR3 residues: CATSDLRQASQETQYF. CDR3 sequence (DNA): TGTGCCACCAGTGATTTGCGGCAGGCTTCCCAAGAGACCCAGTACTTC.

This clonotype was counted ten times or more. The chain has TRBV28 and TRBJ2-7; D unresolved. Per germline, CDR1 MDHEN and CDR2 SYDVKM. The CDR3 contains 15 residues. V lost 6 bases, J lost 1 base, and 16 bases lay in between. The CDR3 here is CASRKRHSRSYEQYF. The CDR3 bases are TGTGCCAGCAGGAAAAGACACAGCAGATCCTACGAGCAGTACTTC.

The rearrangement uses TRBV6-1 and TRBJ2-3, with 8 bases aligning to TRBD2. This CDR3 is 15 amino acids long. Unmatched junction bases numbered 6, after V lost 5 bases and J lost 2 bases. The germline V gene has CDR1 MNHNS and CDR2 SASEGT. The DNA of the CDR3 is TGTGCCAGCAGTCCACGAGCGGGAGCCACAGATACGCAGTATTTT. It is translated as CASSPRAGATDTQYF.

The chain has TRBV11-3 and TRBJ2-2; D gene uncertain. This CDR3 has 15 residues. Germline CDR1 and CDR2: SGHNT and YENEEA. V was cut by 1 base and J by 1 base, with 7 bases left in between. DNA of the CDR3: TGTGCCAGCAGCTTAGCGACGGAGAACACCGGGGAGCTGTTTTTT. Translation: CASSLATENTGELFF.

This chain links TRBV3-1 with TRBJ1-1; D may be TRBD1 (6 bases). Looked up from germline, CDR1 is LGHDT and CDR2 is YNNKEL (reference sequence). This CDR3 is built from 14 residues. V lost 4 bases and J 4 bases, leaving 13 bases between the germline ends. The CDR3 DNA follows: TGTGCCAGCAGCCGAGCAGGGGTAGGCACTGAAGCTTTCTTT. Encoded protein: CASSRAGVGTEAFF.

This clonotype was detected a few times. The chain links TRBV5-1 to TRBJ2-7, with TRBD2 matching over 8 bases. The ends lost 1 base at V and 2 bases at J; junction bases unmatched: 8. Germline values: CDR1 SGHRS, CDR2 YFSETQ. The CDR3 totals 16 residues. The CDR3 reads CASSLLAGGTTYEQYF. CDR3 in DNA: TGCGCCAGCAGCTTGTTGGCGGGAGGAACCACCTACGAGCAGTACTTC.

J is TRBJ2-7 and V is TRBV6-2 or TRBV6-3; maybe TRBD1 (6 bases). Trimming shortened V by 5 bases and J by 4 bases, and 15 bases separated the two germline ends. The germline gives CDR1 MNHEY, CDR2 SVGEGT. CDR3 length: 14 amino acids. The CDR3 DNA reads TGTGCCAGCAGTGGACAGAACCTAATTTACGAGCAGTACTTC. This translates into CASSGQNLIYEQYF.

The chain uses TRBV29-1 and TRBJ2-2, with TRBD2 matching over 15 bases. Trimming cost V 7 bases and J 1 base; bases outside gene matches: 7. Germline V lookup: CDR1 SQVTM, CDR2 ANQGSEA. The CDR3 is made up of 17 amino acids. CDR3 protein: CSAQRGLAGGNTGELFF. CDR3 DNA sequence: TGCAGCGCCCAGCGGGGACTAGCGGGGGGGAACACCGGGGAGCTGTTTTTT.

V and J are TRBV3-1 and TRBJ1-6, with 10 bases that match TRBD1. The CDR3 length is 16 residues. The germline CDR1 and CDR2 sequences are LGHDT and YNNKEL (reference sequence). The J segment lost 9 bases and the V segment lost 1 base, leaving 6 bases of the junction unmatched. The CDR3 region is CASSQGGQGIASPLHF. Written as DNA, the CDR3 is TGTGCCAGCAGCCAAGGGGGACAGGGGATTGCTTCACCCCTCCACTTT.